The 14 T cell receptor beta chains below all came from one sample that was sequenced in a study of OX40 agonist ivuxolimab in advanced cancers. Sequenced by immunoSEQ multiplex PCR; TCRdb stores in-frame clones only, minus some. The sample holds 60,000 to 75,000 clones, roughly 85% seen once. This specimen was CD4+ or CD8+ T cells sorted from blood, taken in a trial of the OX40 agonist ivuxolimab. These receptors were obtained from an adult with an advanced solid tumor such as melanoma, head and neck, liver or kidney cancer.

The table lists this clone with a count of one. The V call is TRBV7-9, the J call TRBJ2-7; maybe TRBD1 (6 bases). The germline gives CDR1 SEHNR, CDR2 FQNEAQ (reference sequence). Deletions cut 1 base from V and 5 bases from J, with 9 bases between. This CDR3 spans 13 amino acids. In DNA, the CDR3 is TGTGCCAGCAGCTTAGAACAGGGCAACGAGCAGTACTTC. Translation: CASSLEQGNEQYF.

The chain is built from TRBV5-4 and TRBJ1-6; 7 bases are shared with TRBD1. The CDR3 sequence is 16 residues long. The trim removed 4 bases at V and 8 bases at J, leaving 12 bases unmatched. In germline, CDR1 is SGHNT, CDR2 YYREEE (reference sequence). The CDR3: CASSRRQGKGDSPLHF. DNA of the CDR3: TGTGCCAGCAGCCGTAGACAGGGCAAAGGAGATTCACCCCTCCACTTT.

This clone was counted a single time. This rearrangement joins TRBV30 to TRBJ2-7, with TRBD1 matching over 7 bases. CDR1 GTSNPN and CDR2 SVGIG come from the germline V gene (reference sequence). The junction had 14 bases not matched to a gene; V was cut back by 1 base and J by 5 bases. This CDR3 contains 16 residues. CDR3 DNA: TGTGCCTGGAGTGCCGGAACGACAGGGCGGTGGGACGAGCAGTACTTC. This sequence encodes CAWSAGTTGRWDEQYF.

Written as DNA, the CDR3 is TGTGCCAGCAACCCAGCAGGCACAGATACGCAGTATTTT. This sequence encodes CASNPAGTDTQYF. The chain combines TRBV27 with TRBJ2-3; D gene uncertain. Trimming took off 7 bases at V and 1 base at J, with 9 bases between the two ends. This CDR3 is 13 amino acids long. Germline assignment: CDR1 MNHEY and CDR2 SMNVEV (reference sequence).

V is TRBV7-2 and J is TRBJ2-3, with TRBD2 identical over 9 bases. V lost 1 base to trimming and J lost 8 bases; unmatched junction nucleotides: 7. CDR3 length: 15 residues. The germline gives CDR1 SGHTA, CDR2 FQGNSA. The CDR3 DNA is TGTGCCAGCAGCTTAGAGGCGGGGGGGCAGAGTACGCAGTATTTT. Residues: CASSLEAGGQSTQYF.

A note on this clone: At one boundary the junction diverges from the germline segment, which might be a read error. The chain couples TRBV7-7 to TRBJ1-2; D possibly corresponds to TRBD1 (6 bases). The CDR3 has 18 amino acids. Per germline, CDR1 SSHAT and CDR2 FNYEAQ (reference sequence). The CDR3 region is CASSLRSERQGLLYGYTF. The DNA of the CDR3 is TGTGCTAGCAGCTTACGGTCGGAGAGGCAGGGGCTTCTGTATGGCTACACCTTC.

The chain recombines TRBV30 with TRBJ2-1; TRBD2 aligns across 8 bases. This CDR3 spans 13 amino acids. Trimming removed 5 bases from V and 8 bases from J; junction bases left unmatched: 8. From germline, CDR1 is GTSNPN and CDR2 SVGIG (reference sequence). The CDR3 nucleotides read TGTGCCTGGGACCCGGGACTAGTGGATGAGCAGTTCTTC. Protein product: CAWDPGLVDEQFF.

V gene TRBV20-1 combines with J gene TRBJ1-1; the D is unclear. Deletions cut 7 bases from V and 5 bases from J, with 11 bases between. The CDR3 loop spans 11 amino acids. CDR1 and CDR2 (germline): DFQATT, SNEGSKA (reference sequence). Here the CDR3 reads CSGEVGTEAFF. CDR3 in DNA: TGCAGTGGTGAGGTTGGGACTGAAGCTTTCTTT.

The chain is built from TRBV5-1 and TRBJ2-3, with 7 bases fitting TRBD2. Losses at the gene ends were 0 bases for V and 3 bases for J; bases not matched to a gene: 7. CDR3 length: 16 amino acids. The germline CDR1 and CDR2 sequences are SGHRS and YFSETQ. This chain's CDR3 is CASSLVGRERTDTQYF. The CDR3 nucleotides are TGCGCCAGCAGCTTGGTCGGGCGGGAGAGGACAGATACGCAGTATTTT.

The gene calls are TRBV7-2 and TRBJ2-7, with D perhaps matching TRBD2 (7 bases). From germline, CDR1 is SGHTA and CDR2 FQGNSA. Trimming took 1 base from V and 4 from J, leaving 11 bases between them. This CDR3 has 14 amino acids. The CDR3 DNA is TGTGCCAGCAGCTTAGGGGGGGGCGGTTACGAGCAGTACTTC. This gives the protein CASSLGGGGYEQYF.

The rearrangement joins TRBV7-2 to TRBJ1-1, with 7 bases aligning to TRBD1. Unmatched junction bases numbered 14, after V lost 5 bases and J lost 2 bases. Looked up from germline, CDR1 is SGHTA and CDR2 is FQGNSA. This CDR3 is 17 amino acids long. CDR3 loop: CASSPSGQASLNTEAFF. The CDR3 nucleotides are TGTGCCAGCAGCCCCTCCGGACAGGCAAGCCTTAACACTGAAGCTTTCTTT.

V usage is TRBV5-1 and J usage is TRBJ1-1; 9 bases line up with TRBD1. This CDR3 has 15 amino acids. The V gene end was trimmed by 4 bases and the J gene end by 1 base; junction bases not matched to a gene: 5. From germline, CDR1 is SGHRS and CDR2 YFSETQ. The CDR3 sequence is CASSGLTGGNTEAFF. The CDR3, as DNA: TGCGCCAGCAGCGGGCTGACAGGGGGGAACACTGAAGCTTTCTTT.

The chain employs TRBV10-2 and TRBJ2-2; 7 bases line up with TRBD1. The CDR3 is 15 residues long. V trimming: 5 bases; J trimming: 3 bases; junction bases outside the gene matches: 6. The V gene's germline CDR1 is WSHSY and CDR2 SAAADI. The CDR3 is CASSSGQDYTGELFF. Here the CDR3 DNA reads TGCGCCAGCAGTTCTGGACAGGACTACACCGGGGAGCTGTTTTTT.

The chain is built from TRBV4-1 and TRBJ1-2, with D perhaps matching TRBD1 (6 bases). Germline loops: CDR1 MGHRA, CDR2 YSYEKL. There are 15 residues in the CDR3. Trimming took off 0 bases at V and 2 bases at J, with 10 bases between the two ends. CDR3 sequence (DNA): TGCGCCAGCAGCCAAGAAGGGACATCAAACTATGGCTACACCTTC. Its translation is CASSQEGTSNYGYTF.